These 13 T cell receptor beta chains were sequenced from one sample in a study of blood T cell repertoires in COVID-19. Method: immunoSEQ multiplex PCR; TCRdb's copy keeps in-frame clones and lacks some. The table has fewer than 350,000 clones, approximately 80% seen once; the top ten hold 2.5% to 3%. Sequenced material: peripheral blood. The receptor set was obtained from a woman aged 55-70 years with active or convalescent COVID-19.

The genes are TRBV2 and TRBJ2-3, with 13 bases that match TRBD2. V lost 4 bases to trimming and J lost 4 bases; unmatched junction nucleotides: 5. The V gene's germline CDR1 is SNHLY and CDR2 FYNNEI. The CDR3 is 16 amino acids. CDR3 nucleotide sequence: TGTGCCAGCAGTGGTACGGGACTAGCGGGGCCAGATACGCAGTATTTT. This codes for CASSGTGLAGPDTQYF.

A word on this clone: The junction and the germline gene differ at one end; a read error may be behind it. The genes are TRBV7-7 and TRBJ2-2; TRBD2 aligns across 10 bases. Germline CDR1 is SSHAT and CDR2 is FNYEAQ (reference sequence). The CDR3 is made up of 18 amino acids. The CDR3: CASSDRTSGNTNTGELFF. CDR3 nucleotides: TGTGCTAGCAGCGACAGGACTAGCGGAAACACGAACACCGGGGAGCTGTTTTTT. Full variable domain (outside the CDR3, taken from reference TRBV7-7 and TRBJ2-2): GAGVSQSPRYKVTKRGQDVTLRCDPISSHATLYWYQQALGQGPEFLTYFNYEAQPDKSGLPSDRFSAERPEGSISTLTIQRTEQRDSAMYRCASSDRTSGNTNTGELFFGEGSRLTVL.

CDR3 sequence (DNA): TGTGCCAGTAGTATACAACGGACAGGGACGAAAATGGGCTACACCTTC. Translated: CASSIQRTGTKMGYTF. This sequence joins TRBV19 and TRBJ1-2, with 8 bases matching TRBD1. CDR3 length equals 16 residues. The germline V gene encodes CDR1 LNHDA and CDR2 SQIVND (reference sequence). The trim removed 2 bases at V and 8 bases at J, leaving 13 bases unmatched.

The rearrangement links TRBV7-2 to TRBJ2-7; 7 nucleotides agree with TRBD1. The J segment lost 5 bases and the V segment lost 1 base, leaving 5 bases of the junction unmatched. The CDR3 is 14 amino acids. Germline V gives CDR1 SGHTA, CDR2 FQGNSA. CDR3 region: CASSLGQGTHEQYF. The DNA for the CDR3 is TGTGCCAGCAGCTTAGGACAGGGAACCCACGAGCAGTACTTC.

This clone showed up just a few times. The rearrangement uses TRBV29-1 and TRBJ1-3; TRBD1 might be the D (5 bases). Trimming cost V 3 bases and J 0 bases, with 12 bases left between them. This CDR3 region has 15 residues. Germline CDR1 is SQVTM and CDR2 is ANQGSEA. CDR3 region: CSVDIGANSGNTIYF. DNA of the CDR3: TGCAGCGTTGATATTGGGGCCAACTCTGGAAACACCATATATTTT.

The count of this clone is one. The V and J genes are TRBV6-4 and TRBJ1-2, with D tentatively TRBD1 (5 bases). CDR3 length: 14 residues. V lost 5 bases and J 5 bases, leaving 15 bases between the germline ends. The germline V gene encodes CDR1 MRHNA and CDR2 SNTAGT. DNA of the CDR3: TGTGCCAGCAGTCCGGGACCCGGGGGGTATGGCTACACCTTC. Its translation is CASSPGPGGYGYTF.

The gene calls are TRBV27 and TRBJ1-2, with TRBD1 identical over 8 bases. Germline-derived CDR1 and CDR2 are MNHEY and SMNVEV (reference sequence). V dropped 5 bases and J dropped 8; count of bases not matched to a gene: 10. This CDR3 spans 14 amino acids. As DNA, the CDR3 is TGTGCCAGCAGTCAAACAGGGGGAGGTACGGGCTACACCTTC. Translated, it gives CASSQTGGGTGYTF.

The gene calls are TRBV7-9 and TRBJ1-1, with 7 bases matching TRBD1. The CDR3 length is 16 residues. Germline lookup yields CDR1 SEHNR and CDR2 FQNEAQ (reference sequence). The V segment lost 4 bases and the J segment 2 bases; nucleotides outside the gene matches: 10. The CDR3 DNA reads TGTGCCAGCAGCTCCCGGAGGACAGGTAAAAACACTGAAGCTTTCTTT. This codes for CASSSRRTGKNTEAFF. The whole variable domain, filled in from reference TRBV7-9 and TRBJ1-1, reads DTGVSQNPRHKITKRGQNVTFRCDPISEHNRLYWYRQTLGQGPEFLTYFQNEAQLEKSRLLSDRFSAERPKGSFSTLEIQRTEQGDSAMYLCASSSRRTGKNTEAFFGQGTRLTVV.

The V and J genes are TRBV5-1 and TRBJ2-3; D not certain. Per germline, CDR1 SGHRS and CDR2 YFSETQ. The CDR3 loop spans 12 amino acids. With 3 bases removed from V and 1 base from J, the gap between germline ends came to 3 bases. The CDR3 nucleotides read TGCGCCAGCAGCTCGGGCACAGATACGCAGTATTTT. This gives the protein CASSSGTDTQYF. The variable domain in full, with the rest retrieved from reference TRBV5-1 and TRBJ2-3, is KAGVTQTPRYLIKTRGQQVTLSCSPISGHRSVSWYQQTPGQGLQFLFEYFSETQRNKGNFPGRFSGRQFSNSRSEMNVSTLELGDSALYLCASSSGTDTQYFGPGTRLTVL.

The V call is TRBV2, the J call TRBJ2-2; TRBD2 might be the D (5 bases). V was clipped by 5 bases and J by 3 bases, with 13 bases between them. Germline V gene data show CDR1 as SNHLY and CDR2 as FYNNEI. The CDR3 loop spans 15 amino acids. CDR3 sequence (DNA): TGTGCCAGCAGTCGCCTAGCATTCGACACCGGGGAGCTGTTTTTT. It is translated as CASSRLAFDTGELFF.

The chain is built from TRBV6-5 and TRBJ1-3; TRBD1 agrees at 9 bases. The CDR3 is 15 amino acids. CDR1 MNHEY and CDR2 SVGAGI come from the germline V gene. Losses at the gene ends were 6 bases for V and 2 bases for J; bases not matched to a gene: 5. The DNA for the CDR3 is TGTGCCAGCAGCCCGGACAGGGGACCTGGAAACACCATATATTTT. It yields the protein CASSPDRGPGNTIYF.

The J gene is TRBJ2-1, the V gene TRBV10-3; D might be TRBD2 (6 bases). Germline CDR1 ENHRY, CDR2 SYGVKD. The CDR3 runs 13 residues. The V and J ends lost 5 bases and 3 bases respectively, with 8 bases between them. CDR3 bases: TGTGCCATCAGTCCCGGGGGCTACAATGAGCAGTTCTTC. It yields the protein CAISPGGYNEQFF.

This rearrangement joins TRBV7-9 to TRBJ2-2; D is uncertain. From germline, CDR1 is SEHNR and CDR2 FQNEAQ (reference sequence). There are 13 residues in the CDR3. V dropped 3 bases and J dropped 4 bases, with 6 bases sitting between them. CDR3 sequence: CASSFYTTGELFF. For the CDR3, the DNA is TGTGCCAGCAGCTTTTACACCACCGGGGAGCTGTTTTTT.